The 27 T cell receptor beta chains below come from one sample, sequenced in a study of blood T cell repertoires in COVID-19. Produced via immunoSEQ multiplex PCR; TCRdb's table is partial and in-frame only. The sample lists roughly 290,000 clones; around four fifths were seen once. Material for sequencing was peripheral blood. These receptors all come from a woman aged 45 to 65 with active or convalescent COVID-19.

The V and J genes are TRBV10-3 and TRBJ1-1; 8 positions match TRBD1. V shed 6 bases, J shed 4 bases, and the junction held 16 bases outside the gene matches. The CDR3 has 17 amino acids. CDR1 and CDR2 (germline): ENHRY, SYGVKD. CDR3 sequence reads: CAISWDRPVSTSTEAFF. The CDR3, as DNA: TGTGCCATCAGCTGGGACAGGCCGGTAAGTACGAGCACTGAAGCTTTCTTT.

V gene TRBV3-1 (or the pseudogene TRBV3-2) combines with J gene TRBJ2-1; 15 nucleotides match TRBD2. The V gene end was trimmed by 4 bases and the J gene end by 9 bases; junction bases not matched to a gene: 7. The germline CDR1 and CDR2 sequences are LGHDT and YNNKEL (reference sequence). The CDR3 contains 16 residues. The CDR3 reads CASSPWTSGRAGEQFF. CDR3 in DNA: TGTGCCAGCAGCCCATGGACTAGCGGGAGGGCCGGTGAGCAGTTCTTC.

The genes are TRBV19 and TRBJ1-5; 7 bases line up with TRBD1. The junction had 14 bases not matched to a gene; V was cut back by 6 bases and J by 9 bases. The CDR3 spans 15 residues. Germline assignment: CDR1 LNHDA and CDR2 SQIVND (reference sequence). The CDR3: CASRTDRVVARPQHF. CDR3 bases: TGTGCCAGTAGGACCGACAGGGTGGTCGCCAGGCCCCAGCATTTT.

The gene calls are TRBV7-9 and TRBJ2-7; TRBD2 matches 12 bases. Germline CDR1 and CDR2: SEHNR and FQNEAQ (reference sequence). The CDR3 contains 15 residues. The junction had 6 bases not matched to a gene; V was cut back by 9 bases and J by 0 bases. The CDR3 DNA reads as TGTGCCAGTGTTCTAGCGGGAGGGCCCTCCTACGAGCAGTACTTC. It is translated as CASVLAGGPSYEQYF.

This chain uses TRBV3-1 (or the pseudogene TRBV3-2) with TRBJ2-5; TRBD2 aligns across 11 bases. J was trimmed by 7 bases and V by 3 bases; bases with no gene match: 1. The CDR3 is 13 residues long. Germline CDR1 and CDR2: LGHDT and YNNKEL (reference sequence). The CDR3 bases are TGTGCCAGCAGCCAGCTAGCGGGAGGGACCCAGTACTTC. It yields the protein CASSQLAGGTQYF.

The chain employs TRBV21-1 and TRBJ2-3; the D call TRBD1 from the table was never checked on the DNA. TRBV21-1 has pseudogene status. The CDR3 is 14 residues long. DNA for the CDR3: TGTGCCAGCAGCAAAGTGGGCCACACAGATACGCAGTATTTT. Residues: CASSKVGHTDTQYF.

As DNA, the CDR3 is TGTGCCAGCAGCCAAAGCAACACGGGAGATCCCACAGATACGCAGTATTTT. Encoded protein: CASSQSNTGDPTDTQYF. The chain combines TRBV3-1 (or the pseudogene TRBV3-2) with TRBJ2-3, with a possible D match to TRBD2 (6 bases). Looked up from germline, CDR1 is LGHDT and CDR2 is YNNKEL (reference sequence). CDR3 size: 17 residues. V lost 2 bases to trimming and J lost 2 bases, with 17 bases between them.

The CDR3 loop reads CASSIGQGADTQYF. The CDR3 region has the DNA TGTGCCAGTAGTATTGGGCAAGGGGCAGATACGCAGTATTTT. This chain uses TRBV19 with TRBJ2-3, with D maybe TRBD1 (5 bases). In germline, CDR1 is LNHDA, CDR2 SQIVND (reference sequence). V lost 3 bases and J lost 4, with 11 bases in between. CDR3 size: 14 residues.

Comment on this clone: Because the CDR3's place on the DNA is in doubt, the DNA is left out and the CDR3 is given as listed by TCRdb. The chain recombines TRBV4-1 with TRBJ1-1. Germline-derived CDR1 and CDR2 are MGHRA and YSYEKL. Including both end residues, the CDR3 is 16 amino acids long. The CDR3 here is CASSDGGRTSGPEAFF.

The J gene is TRBJ1-2, the V gene TRBV28; possibly TRBD1 for D (5 bases). Trimming stripped 6 bases from V and 4 bases from J, with 15 bases between. Germline V gives CDR1 MDHEN, CDR2 SYDVKM. The CDR3 runs to 14 residues. As DNA, the CDR3 is TGTGCCAGCAGCCCCGCAGGGTTGGTCTATGGCTACACCTTC. It translates to CASSPAGLVYGYTF.

The chain links TRBV28 to TRBJ1-4; no definite D call. The CDR3 runs to 15 residues. Trimming took off 6 bases at V and 5 bases at J, with 16 bases between the two ends. The germline gives CDR1 MDHEN, CDR2 SYDVKM. The CDR3 coding sequence is TGTGCCAGCAGCCACCTCCCAGCAGGCAATGAAAAACTGTTTTTT. It codes for CASSHLPAGNEKLFF.

This clone was observed once. V gene TRBV28 combines with J gene TRBJ1-1; perhaps TRBD1 as D (5 bases). Germline loops: CDR1 MDHEN, CDR2 SYDVKM. The length of the CDR3 is 14 residues. Trimming shortened V by 7 bases and J by 10 bases, and 22 bases separated the two germline ends. The CDR3 spells CASTVPGGASGAFF. Written as DNA, the CDR3 is TGTGCCAGCACCGTCCCCGGAGGGGCGTCGGGAGCTTTCTTT.

This clone showed up just once. The chain links TRBV4-1 to TRBJ1-4; no firm D call. Germline V gives CDR1 MGHRA, CDR2 YSYEKL. Trimming stripped 4 bases from V and 10 bases from J, with 10 bases between. CDR3 size: 12 residues. The CDR3 loop is CASSRQDGKLFF. The CDR3 nucleotides read TGCGCCAGCAGCCGACAAGACGGAAAACTGTTTTTT.

The chain joins TRBV27 to TRBJ2-7; 11 nucleotides match TRBD2. J was trimmed by 4 bases and V by 0 bases; bases with no gene match: 5. The germline CDR1 and CDR2 sequences are MNHEY and SMNVEV (reference sequence). The CDR3 is 16 residues long. The CDR3 reads CASSLSPSGRMYEQYF. The DNA of the CDR3 is TGTGCCAGCAGTTTATCGCCTAGCGGGAGGATGTACGAGCAGTACTTC.

The chain links TRBV18 to TRBJ1-1; no clear D. The CDR3 totals 14 residues. CDR1 and CDR2 from the germline V gene are KGHSH and LQKENI. The V gene lost 6 bases and the J gene lost 5 bases, with 16 bases spanning the gap. CDR3 amino acids: CASSSREARTEAFF. CDR3 DNA: TGTGCCAGCTCGTCCCGTGAGGCGCGAACTGAAGCTTTCTTT.

V is TRBV5-1 and J is TRBJ2-5, with 14 bases aligning to TRBD2. The CDR3 contains 16 residues. The germline V gene encodes CDR1 SGHRS and CDR2 YFSETQ. V lost 4 bases to trimming and J lost 1 base; unmatched junction nucleotides: 3. CDR3 sequence (DNA): TGCGCCAGCAGCCCCGGGACTAGCGGGAGCCAAGAGACCCAGTACTTC. Residues: CASSPGTSGSQETQYF.

The chain employs TRBV11-2 and TRBJ2-2; D may be TRBD2 (6 bases). With 2 bases removed from V and 4 bases from J, the gap between germline ends came to 14 bases. The CDR3 extends over 16 amino acids. The germline CDR1 and CDR2 sequences are SGHAT and FQNNGV. CDR3 in amino acids: CASSLTSLPRTGELFF. Here the CDR3 DNA reads TGTGCCAGCAGCTTAACTAGCTTACCCCGCACCGGGGAGCTGTTTTTT.

This chain links TRBV28 with TRBJ1-4; D is possibly TRBD1 (5 bases). Trimming removed 5 bases at V and 7 bases at J, with 14 bases between. Germline lookup yields CDR1 MDHEN and CDR2 SYDVKM. The CDR3 covers 14 residues. The CDR3 spells CASSRRGLGEKLFF. In DNA, the CDR3 is TGTGCCAGCAGTAGAAGGGGACTGGGTGAAAAACTGTTTTTT.

V is TRBV10-3 and J is TRBJ1-2; 11 nucleotides agree with TRBD1. Unmatched junction bases numbered 2, after V lost 4 bases and J lost 4 bases. The CDR3 has 14 residues. Germline CDR1 ENHRY, CDR2 SYGVKD. CDR3 protein: CAISGGQGAYGYTF. CDR3 nucleotides: TGTGCCATCAGTGGAGGACAGGGGGCCTATGGCTACACCTTC.

This rearrangement joins TRBV5-1 to TRBJ1-6, with D unresolved. The CDR3 covers 13 residues. The V gene's germline CDR1 is SGHRS and CDR2 YFSETQ. Deletions cut 0 bases from V and 8 bases from J, with 6 bases between. The CDR3 loop reads CASSLDSYSPLHF. The CDR3 nucleotides are TGCGCCAGCAGCTTGGACAGTTATTCACCCCTCCACTTT.

The rearrangement joins TRBV13 to TRBJ1-2; 9 bases align to TRBD1. Trimming at V came to 3 bases and at J to 4 bases, leaving 6 bases not matched to a gene. There are 15 residues in the CDR3. Germline CDR1 PRHDT, CDR2 FYEKMQ (reference sequence). The CDR3 coding sequence is TGTGCCAGCAGCTTGGGACAGGGAAATCTCTATGGCTACACCTTC. Amino acid sequence: CASSLGQGNLYGYTF.

The chain has TRBV9 and TRBJ2-7, with 13 bases fitting TRBD2. V lost 4 bases, J lost 6 bases, and 13 bases stayed unmatched. CDR1 and CDR2 (germline): SGDLS, YYNGEE. The CDR3 is made up of 17 amino acids. This chain's CDR3 is CASSPRTSGSGVAEQYF. The CDR3 DNA follows: TGTGCCAGCAGCCCGAGGACTAGCGGGAGTGGTGTGGCCGAGCAGTACTTC.

The chain has TRBV5-1 and TRBJ2-3, with 10 bases identical to TRBD2. CDR1 and CDR2 (germline): SGHRS, YFSETQ. The CDR3 is 15 amino acids. J gave up 2 bases and V 4 bases, and 4 bases lay outside the gene matches. DNA of the CDR3: TGCGCCAGCAGCGTCGGACTAGCGGACACAGATACGCAGTATTTT. Amino acid sequence: CASSVGLADTDTQYF.

This sequence joins TRBV7-2 and TRBJ1-3; possibly TRBD1 for D (5 bases). The CDR3 is 16 residues long. CDR1 SGHTA and CDR2 FQGNSA come from the germline V gene. Trimming pared 1 base from V and 0 bases from J, leaving 10 bases between. CDR3 sequence (DNA): TGTGCCAGCAGCTTAGGGGGGAGGAGCTCTGGAAACACCATATATTTT. Encoded protein: CASSLGGRSSGNTIYF.

The chain joins TRBV5-4 to TRBJ2-7; 10 nucleotides agree with TRBD1. Germline V gene sequence: CDR1 SGHNT, CDR2 YYREEE (reference sequence). The V gene end was trimmed by 4 bases and the J gene end by 3 bases; junction bases not matched to a gene: 7. The CDR3 totals 15 residues. CDR3 in DNA: TGTGCCAGCAGCCTGGACAGGGGGACCATCTACGAGCAGTACTTC. The encoded protein is CASSLDRGTIYEQYF.

The CDR3 loop reads CASSQGAEAFF. CDR3 coding DNA: TGTGCCAGCAGTCAAGGAGCTGAAGCTTTCTTT. The chain is built from TRBV6-2 or TRBV6-3 and TRBJ1-1; D not resolved. The V end lost 5 bases, the J end lost 6 bases, and 7 bases lay between the germline ends. The CDR3 is 11 residues long. The germline V gene encodes CDR1 MNHEY and CDR2 SVGEGT.

This sequence joins TRBV2 and TRBJ1-2, with 8 bases fitting TRBD1. This CDR3 comprises 14 residues. Germline loops: CDR1 SNHLY, CDR2 FYNNEI. Trimming removed 6 bases from V and 8 bases from J; junction bases left unmatched: 11. Written as DNA, the CDR3 is TGTGCCAGCAGAGCCGACAGGGGCGGCCTGGGCTACACCTTC. Its translation is CASRADRGGLGYTF.